The 27 T cell receptor beta chains reported below all come from one sample, sequenced in a study of blood T cell repertoires in COVID-19. The assay was immunoSEQ multiplex PCR, and TCRdb's table has in-frame clones only and misses some. The sample yields 330,000 or so clones, 80% to 90% seen once. Material: PBMCs or T cells enriched from blood (not recorded which). These receptors were taken from a man in his forties in a cohort exposed to, infected with or recovered from COVID-19 (not recorded which).

The J gene is TRBJ2-1, the V gene TRBV3-1 (or the pseudogene TRBV3-2); no clear D gene. In germline, CDR1 is LGHDT, CDR2 YNNKEL (reference sequence). V lost 6 bases and J 4 bases, leaving 10 bases between the germline ends. There are 13 residues in the CDR3. CDR3 in amino acids: CASSLSGYNEQFF. The DNA of the CDR3 is TGTGCCAGCAGTCTTTCCGGGTACAATGAGCAGTTCTTC.

This clone has only a few counts. Other nucleotide sequences from this sample produce the same CDR3. The chain has TRBV27 and TRBJ1-6, with TRBD1 matching 7 bases. V was pared by 6 bases and J by 0 bases, with 2 bases of the junction left unmatched. CDR1 MNHEY and CDR2 SMNVEV come from the germline V gene (reference sequence). The CDR3 totals 15 residues. This CDR3 is CASRTGSSYNSPLHF. For the CDR3, the DNA is TGTGCCAGCAGGACAGGGAGCTCCTATAATTCACCCCTCCACTTT.

This chain joins TRBV5-5 and TRBJ2-4, with 13 bases that match TRBD2. The CDR3 loop spans 20 amino acids. Trimming at V came to 0 bases and at J to 8 bases, leaving 17 bases not matched to a gene. Germline CDR1 is SGHKS and CDR2 is YYEKEE (reference sequence). CDR3 loop: CASSLGVGWTSGRFGDIQYF. The CDR3 nucleotides are TGTGCCAGCAGCTTGGGCGTCGGCTGGACTAGCGGGAGATTCGGGGACATTCAGTACTTC.

V usage is TRBV4-1 and J usage is TRBJ2-5, with D tentatively TRBD1 (6 bases). V shed 4 bases and J shed 4 bases, with 13 bases lying between them. CDR1 and CDR2 (germline): MGHRA, YSYEKL. This CDR3 has 14 amino acids. The CDR3 loop is CASSRGEQGETQYF. Written as DNA, the CDR3 is TGCGCCAGCAGCCGCGGAGAACAGGGAGAGACCCAGTACTTC.

The gene calls are TRBV6-5 and TRBJ1-3, with unresolved D. The germline gives CDR1 MNHEY, CDR2 SVGAGI. Deletions cut 7 bases from V and 0 bases from J, with 13 bases between. CDR3 length: 15 residues. CDR3 sequence reads: CASTPGSNSGNTIYF. The CDR3 region has the DNA TGTGCCAGCACCCCGGGGTCCAACTCTGGAAACACCATATATTTT.

The chain links TRBV19 to TRBJ2-2, with TRBD2 matching 7 bases. The ends lost 5 bases at V and 4 bases at J; junction bases unmatched: 7. The CDR3 consists of 15 residues. Germline CDR1 reads LNHDA; CDR2 reads SQIVND (reference sequence). The CDR3 sequence is CASSELARATGELFF. The CDR3 DNA is TGTGCCAGTAGTGAACTAGCGAGAGCCACCGGGGAGCTGTTTTTT.

The V call is TRBV19, the J call TRBJ1-3; no firm D call. V shed 5 bases and J shed 0 bases, with 11 bases lying between them. This CDR3 region has 15 residues. In germline, CDR1 is LNHDA, CDR2 SQIVND (reference sequence). Written as DNA, the CDR3 is TGTGCCAGTAGTGCTTCCAGACTCTCTGGAAACACCATATATTTT. Amino acid sequence: CASSASRLSGNTIYF.

This chain joins TRBV15 and TRBJ1-2, with a possible D match to TRBD1 (6 bases). Trimming stripped 0 bases from V and 4 bases from J, with 12 bases between. This CDR3 has 15 residues. The germline CDR1 and CDR2 sequences are LNHNV and YYDKDF (reference sequence). CDR3 in DNA: TGTGCCACCAGCAGAGACCGACAGGTGACCTATGGCTACACCTTC. This translates into CATSRDRQVTYGYTF. The full variable domain, rest sourced from reference TRBV15 and TRBJ1-2, is DAMVIQNPRYQVTQFGKPVTLSCSQTLNHNVMYWYQQKSSQAPKLLFHYYDKDFNNEADTPDNFQSRRPNTSFCFLDIRSPGLGDTAMYLCATSRDRQVTYGYTFGSGTRLTVV.

This chain uses TRBV5-6 with TRBJ2-7; possibly TRBD1 for D (5 bases). The CDR3 length is 14 residues. Germline V gene data show CDR1 as SGHDT and CDR2 as YYEEEE. V was pared by 4 bases and J by 0 bases, with 11 bases between. The CDR3 nucleotides are TGTGCCAGCAGCCCAGGACAACGCTCCTACGAGCAGTACTTC. Its protein is CASSPGQRSYEQYF.

This chain connects TRBV10-1 to TRBJ1-1; no clear D gene. Trimming shortened V by 4 bases and J by 4 bases, and 13 bases separated the two germline ends. Germline CDR1 reads WNHNN; CDR2 reads SYGVQD (reference sequence). The CDR3 runs to 14 residues. The CDR3: CASSVGDLGTEAFF. CDR3 DNA sequence: TGCGCCAGCAGTGTTGGCGACTTGGGCACTGAAGCTTTCTTT.

This chain joins TRBV29-1 and TRBJ2-3; D is unclear. Trimming shortened V by 4 bases and J by 1 base, and 6 bases separated the two germline ends. Per the germline V gene, CDR1 is SQVTM and CDR2 is ANQGSEA. CDR3 length: 12 residues. The CDR3 sequence: CSVVRGTDTQYF. CDR3 DNA sequence: TGCAGCGTTGTACGGGGCACAGATACGCAGTATTTT.

The chain couples TRBV13 to TRBJ2-1; D call uncertain. In germline, CDR1 is PRHDT, CDR2 FYEKMQ (reference sequence). Trimming took off 3 bases at V and 0 bases at J, with 9 bases between the two ends. The CDR3 consists of 15 residues. The CDR3 region has the DNA TGTGCCAGCAGCTTCCCCTCTTCCTCCTACAATGAGCAGTTCTTC. It translates to CASSFPSSSYNEQFF. Variable domain in full (rest from reference TRBV13 and TRBJ2-1): AAGVIQSPRHLIKEKRETATLKCYPIPRHDTVYWYQQGPGQDPQFLISFYEKMQSDKGSIPDRFSAQQFSDYHSELNMSSLELGDSALYFCASSFPSSSYNEQFFGPGTRLTVL.

The chain joins TRBV27 to TRBJ2-1, with 12 bases fitting TRBD2. V was pared by 2 bases and J by 1 base, with 6 bases of the junction left unmatched. This CDR3 has 18 amino acids. CDR1 and CDR2 (germline): MNHEY, SMNVEV (reference sequence). CDR3 in DNA: TGTGCCAGCAGTTTACTAGCGGGAGGGCTTTATTCCTACAATGAGCAGTTCTTC. It is translated as CASSLLAGGLYSYNEQFF.

DNA for the CDR3: TGTGCCAGCAGCTTAGGGGCAGTCTTCTATGAAAAACTGTTTTTT. It codes for CASSLGAVFYEKLFF. This chain joins TRBV7-9 and TRBJ1-4; D is undetermined. The germline CDR1 and CDR2 sequences are SEHNR and FQNEAQ (reference sequence). V lost 1 base, J lost 6 bases, and 12 bases lay in between. CDR3 length equals 15 residues.

The chain links TRBV30 to TRBJ1-5; 8 nucleotides line up with TRBD1. The CDR3 sequence is 14 residues long. V trimming: 1 base; J trimming: 5 bases; junction bases outside the gene matches: 4. Germline lookup yields CDR1 GTSNPN and CDR2 SVGIG (reference sequence). This chain's CDR3 is CAWSGQGAYQPQHF. The CDR3 bases are TGTGCCTGGAGTGGGCAGGGGGCTTATCAGCCCCAGCATTTT.

V is TRBV5-1 and J is TRBJ2-5; the D gene is possibly TRBD1 (5 bases). Trimming pared 1 base from V and 1 base from J, leaving 8 bases between. Germline V lookup: CDR1 SGHRS, CDR2 YFSETQ. This CDR3 comprises 14 residues. The CDR3 DNA reads TGCGCCAGCAGCTTGCAGGGCACCCAAGAGACCCAGTACTTC. It is translated as CASSLQGTQETQYF.

The chain carries TRBV19 and TRBJ1-5; D possibly corresponds to TRBD1 (6 bases). Trimming removed 7 bases at V and 6 bases at J, with 22 bases between. The CDR3 has 16 amino acids. Germline CDR1 reads LNHDA; CDR2 reads SQIVND (reference sequence). As DNA, the CDR3 is TGTGCCAGTAATCCAAATACAGGGTCTTTTGCTCAGCCCCAGCATTTT. Protein sequence: CASNPNTGSFAQPQHF.

The chain joins TRBV3-1 (or the pseudogene TRBV3-2) to TRBJ2-7; a possible D gene is TRBD1 (5 bases). V lost 5 bases and J lost 2, with 16 bases in between. Germline CDR1 reads LGHDT; CDR2 reads YNNKEL (reference sequence). This CDR3 contains 15 residues. CDR3 sequence: CASSYGQGLAYEQYF. The CDR3 DNA is TGTGCCAGCAGCTACGGACAAGGTCTCGCCTACGAGCAGTACTTC.

With regard to this clone: Other DNA variants within this sample encode the same CDR3. The V call is TRBV10-3, the J call TRBJ2-7; D is unresolved. Trimming took off 4 bases at V and 0 bases at J, with 4 bases between the two ends. Germline V gene sequence: CDR1 ENHRY, CDR2 SYGVKD. The CDR3 has 12 residues. CDR3 protein: CAISAVSYEQYF. The CDR3 DNA sequence: TGTGCCATCAGTGCCGTCTCCTACGAGCAGTACTTC.

V gene TRBV6-5 combines with J gene TRBJ1-5; TRBD1 agrees at 9 bases. V shed 6 bases and J 2 bases; nucleotides not matched to a gene: 5. Germline V lookup: CDR1 MNHEY, CDR2 SVGAGI. The CDR3 loop spans 15 amino acids. CDR3 residues: CASRGQGGGNQPQHF. The CDR3 region has the DNA TGTGCCAGCAGGGGACAGGGAGGAGGCAATCAGCCCCAGCATTTT.

The chain is built from TRBV19 and TRBJ1-5; 7 nucleotides match TRBD1. V gave up 1 base and J gave up 9 bases; unmatched junction bases: 0. Per the germline V gene, CDR1 is LNHDA and CDR2 is SQIVND (reference sequence). There are 12 residues in the CDR3. The CDR3: CASSIGDRPQHF. CDR3 coding DNA: TGTGCCAGTAGTATAGGGGACAGGCCCCAGCATTTT.

This clone was detected once. The CDR3 region is CASSRGTSGSWETQYF. The CDR3 nucleotides are TGTGCCAGCAGCCGCGGGACTAGCGGGTCTTGGGAGACCCAGTACTTC. This sequence joins TRBV3-1 (or the pseudogene TRBV3-2) and TRBJ2-5, with 12 positions matching TRBD2. J lost 5 bases, V lost 4 bases, and 8 bases had no gene match. Germline assignment: CDR1 LGHDT and CDR2 YNNKEL (reference sequence). CDR3 length equals 16 residues.

The chain employs TRBV6-5 and TRBJ1-4; 8 nucleotides align to TRBD1. Germline loops: CDR1 MNHEY, CDR2 SVGAGI. The CDR3 is 14 amino acids. The V gene end was trimmed by 3 bases and the J gene end by 8 bases; junction bases not matched to a gene: 5. CDR3 bases: TGTGCCAGCAGTTATCAGGGGGCGAACGAAAAACTGTTTTTT. As protein: CASSYQGANEKLFF.

This chain uses TRBV7-3 with TRBJ2-5; 9 bases align to TRBD2. Trimming took 1 base from V and 4 from J; bases not matched to a gene: 4. Looked up from germline, CDR1 is SGHTA and CDR2 is FQGTGA. The CDR3 loop spans 15 amino acids. The CDR3 nucleotides read TGTGCCAGCAGCTTAATAGCGGGAGAGAGAGAGACCCAGTACTTC. Translation gives CASSLIAGERETQYF.

This chain uses TRBV24-1 with TRBJ1-2; 8 positions agree with TRBD1. The CDR3 loop spans 14 amino acids. Germline V gene sequence: CDR1 KGHDR, CDR2 SFDVKD. V lost 4 bases to trimming and J lost 5 bases; unmatched junction nucleotides: 5. The CDR3, as DNA: TGTGCCACCAGTGACTACCGGACAGGGTATGGCTACACCTTC. Amino acid sequence: CATSDYRTGYGYTF.

V gene TRBV28 combines with J gene TRBJ1-5; D unclear. The V end lost 6 bases, the J end lost 1 base, and 19 bases lay between the germline ends. In germline, CDR1 is MDHEN, CDR2 SYDVKM. The CDR3 sequence is 17 residues long. CDR3 in amino acids: CASSPGVGLASNQPQHF. The CDR3, as DNA: TGTGCCAGCAGCCCCGGGGTGGGGTTGGCGAGCAATCAGCCCCAGCATTTT. The full variable domain, in which reference TRBV28 and TRBJ1-5 provide the parts outside the CDR3, is DVKVTQSSRYLVKRTGEKVFLECVQDMDHENMFWYRQDPGLGLRLIYFSYDVKMKEKGDIPEGYSVSREKKERFSLILESASTNQTSMYLCASSPGVGLASNQPQHFGDGTRLSIL.

V is TRBV10-3 and J is TRBJ2-7; D is perhaps TRBD2 (6 bases). Germline CDR1 is ENHRY and CDR2 is SYGVKD. The CDR3 has 14 residues. V shed 6 bases and J shed 0 bases, with 12 bases lying between them. The DNA for the CDR3 is TGTGCCATCAGGGACGGGAGTTCCTCCTACGAGCAGTACTTC. This sequence encodes CAIRDGSSSYEQYF.